The clone carrying this T cell receptor (beta chain) was observed many times. Its antigen is undetermined. One junction end disagrees with the germline gene, perhaps due to a read error. Absent ophthalmopathy progression within 18 months defined stable Graves' hyperthyroidism. Those patients with uncontrolled infection, other autoimmune disease, pregnancy or lactation were excluded. The investigators amplified TCR beta CDR3 regions from RNA transcripts. With the HTBI primer set, the TCR CDR3 went through a first round of RT-PCR. MiXCR was run by TCRdb on the multiplex PCR reads, yielding one entry per CDR3 protein. The data hold over 200,000 distinct CDR3 sequences, with 15% to 20% observed a single time. The record originates from a study of T cells in Graves' hyperthyroidism and ophthalmopathy. The study's findings and limits: Using 13 V-J features, a model discriminated ophthalmopathy from stable hyperthyroidism.

This TCR came from a man between 50 and 59 years old with Graves' hyperthyroidism. The sample was blood.

The CDR3: CASSQGIGQETQYF. For the CDR3, the DNA is TGTGCCAGCAGCCAGGGGATTGGTCAAGAAACCCAGTACTTC. The gene calls are TRBV3-1 and TRBJ2-5; no clear D. The CDR3 is made up of 14 amino acids. Per the germline V gene, CDR1 is LGHDT and CDR2 is YNNKEL (reference sequence).